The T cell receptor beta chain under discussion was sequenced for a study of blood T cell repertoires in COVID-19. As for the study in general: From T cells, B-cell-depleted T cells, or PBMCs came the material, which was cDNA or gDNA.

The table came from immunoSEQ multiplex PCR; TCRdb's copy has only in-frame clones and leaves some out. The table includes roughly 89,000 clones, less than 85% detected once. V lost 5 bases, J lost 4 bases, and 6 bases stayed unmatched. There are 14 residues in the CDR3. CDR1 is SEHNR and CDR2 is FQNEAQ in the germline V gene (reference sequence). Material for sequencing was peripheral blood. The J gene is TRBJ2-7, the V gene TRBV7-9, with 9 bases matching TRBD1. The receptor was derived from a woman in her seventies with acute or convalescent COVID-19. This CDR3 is CASSLGDRVYEQYF. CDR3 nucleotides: TGTGCCAGCAGCCTAGGGGACAGGGTTTACGAGCAGTACTTC.